A few counts support the clone carrying this T cell receptor (beta chain). These data come from a study of identical twins. MiXCR, run by TCRdb on the 5' RACE reads, gives a single entry per CDR3 protein. Of about 720,000 distinct CDR3 sequences detected, about 20% appear once; the ten largest clones hold 13%. The CDR3 extends over 15 amino acids. Trimming cost V 2 bases and J 0 bases, with 10 bases left between them. These same data were also listed under a study on T cells expressing NK-cell markers. That report notes: The TCR beta repertoires were obtained from sorted CD3+CD56+NKG2C+, CD3+CD56+NKG2C- and CD3+CD56-NKG2C+ T cells. Whether expanded NKG2C-expressing T cell clones recognize HCMV is unknown.

The origin of this receptor is a woman between 18 and 29 years old in good health. The sequenced sample consisted of PBMCs. The chain is built from TRBV12-3 or TRBV12-4 and TRBJ1-1; no firm D call. CDR3 protein: CASSLNWGLNTEAFF. The CDR3 DNA sequence: TGTGCCAGCAGTTTAAATTGGGGTTTGAACACTGAAGCTTTCTTT.